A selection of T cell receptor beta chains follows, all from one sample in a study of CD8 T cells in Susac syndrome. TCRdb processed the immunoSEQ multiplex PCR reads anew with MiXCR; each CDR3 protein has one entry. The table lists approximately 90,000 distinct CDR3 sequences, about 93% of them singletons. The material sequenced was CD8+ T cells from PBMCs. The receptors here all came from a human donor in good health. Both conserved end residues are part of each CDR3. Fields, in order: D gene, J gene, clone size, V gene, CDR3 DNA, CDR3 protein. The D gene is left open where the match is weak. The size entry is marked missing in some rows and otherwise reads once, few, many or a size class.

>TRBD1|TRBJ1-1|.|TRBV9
TGTGCCAGCAGCGTTGGGACAGGGGGTTTCACTGAAGCTTTCTTT
CASSVGTGGFTEAFF
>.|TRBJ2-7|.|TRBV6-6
TGTGCCAGCAGTTACTCGGATGGCAGCTCCTACGAGCAGTACTTC
CASSYSDGSSYEQYF
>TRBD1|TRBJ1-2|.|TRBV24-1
TGTGCCACCAGTGACCGGGACAGGGAGTATGGCTACACCTTC
CATSDRDREYGYTF
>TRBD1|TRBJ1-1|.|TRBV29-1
TGCAGCGTCGATCAGGGGGGTGAAGCTTTCTTT
CSVDQGGEAFF
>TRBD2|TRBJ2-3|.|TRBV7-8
TGTGCCAGCAGCTTAGCAGCGGGGGGCACAGATACGCAGTATTTT
CASSLAAGGTDTQYF
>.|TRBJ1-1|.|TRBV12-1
TGTGCCAGCAGCTTTCCGCCAGGGGACACTGAAGCTTTCTTT
CASSFPPGDTEAFF
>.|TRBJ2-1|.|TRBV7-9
TGTGCCAGCAGCTTAAACCCAAATGAGCAGTTCTTC
CASSLNPNEQFF
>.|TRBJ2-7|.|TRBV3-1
TGTGCCAGCAGCCAAGTTCGGGGTAGGGGCGAGCAGTACTTC
CASSQVRGRGEQYF
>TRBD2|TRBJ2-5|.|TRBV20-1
TGCAGTGCCGTGGTGCTAGCGGGGGCCCCGACCCAGTACTTC
CSAVVLAGAPTQYF
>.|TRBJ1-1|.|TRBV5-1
TGCGCCAGCAGCTTTAGGGGTGGCGGGACTGAAGCTTTCTTT
CASSFRGGGTEAFF
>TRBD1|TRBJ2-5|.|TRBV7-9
TGTGCCAGCAGCCCCCGGGACAGCACACAAGAGACCCAGTACTTC
CASSPRDSTQETQYF
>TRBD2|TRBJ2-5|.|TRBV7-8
TGTGCCAGCAGCTTAGGACTAGCGGGGGGCCGGCTTGTTTGGGAGACCCAGTACTTC
CASSLGLAGGRLVWETQYF
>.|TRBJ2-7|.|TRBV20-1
TGCAGTGCTAGAGATAGAGGTTACTACGAGCAGTACTTC
CSARDRGYYEQYF
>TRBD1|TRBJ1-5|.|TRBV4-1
TGCGCCAGCAGCCAGGCCGGGACAGGGGGATCATGGCCCCAGCATTTT
CASSQAGTGGSWPQHF
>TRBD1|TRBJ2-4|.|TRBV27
TGTGCCAGCAGTTTAGACAGGGGGAGCATTCAGTACTTC
CASSLDRGSIQYF
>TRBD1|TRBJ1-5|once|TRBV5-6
TGTGCCAGCAGCTACGGGACAGAAAGCAATCAGCCCCAGCATTTT
CASSYGTESNQPQHF
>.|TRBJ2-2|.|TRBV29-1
TGCAGCGTTGACCCCAGGGGATCATCCGGGGAGCTGTTTTTT
CSVDPRGSSGELFF
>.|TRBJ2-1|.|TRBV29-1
TGCAGCGTTGAAGATCCCGGACGGGGCTACAATGAGCAGTTCTTC
CSVEDPGRGYNEQFF
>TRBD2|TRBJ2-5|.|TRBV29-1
TGCAGCGTTGAAGGGGGGGAGGGCCAAGAGACCCAGTACTTC
CSVEGGEGQETQYF
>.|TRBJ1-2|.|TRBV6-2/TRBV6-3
TGTGCCAGCAGTTACCAAATCCAGGGTTATGGCTACACCTTC
CASSYQIQGYGYTF
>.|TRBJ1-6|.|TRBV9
TGTGCCAGCAGCCCCGCGGGTTTTAATTCACCCCTCCACTTT
CASSPAGFNSPLHF
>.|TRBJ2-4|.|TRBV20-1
TGCAGTGCTAGATGGGGGGCCAAAAACATTCAGTACTTC
CSARWGAKNIQYF
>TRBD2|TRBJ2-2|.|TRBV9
TGTGCCAGCAGCGTAACAACTAGCGGGGGGTCGCCGAACACCGGGGAGCTGTTTTTT
CASSVTTSGGSPNTGELFF
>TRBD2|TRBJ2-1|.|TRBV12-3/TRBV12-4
TGTGCCAGCACAGCTAGCGGGGGGGGAACCTACAATGAGCAGTTCTTC
CASTASGGGTYNEQFF
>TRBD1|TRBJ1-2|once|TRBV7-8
TGTGCCAGCAGCTCAGCAGGGGGCCGTGGCTACACCTTC
CASSSAGGRGYTF
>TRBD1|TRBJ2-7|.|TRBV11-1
TGTGCCAGCAGCTTAGGATTTGGAGGAGACAGGGTAACCTACGAGCAGTACTTC
CASSLGFGGDRVTYEQYF
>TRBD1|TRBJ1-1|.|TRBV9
TGTGCCAGCAGCGCGGGAGGGACAGGGGAGAGTGGAGCTTTCTTT
CASSAGGTGESGAFF
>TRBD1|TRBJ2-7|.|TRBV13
TGTGCCAGCAGCTTAGGCGGACAGGGGGCGAAGGAGCAGTACTTC
CASSLGGQGAKEQYF
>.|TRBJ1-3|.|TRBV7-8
TGTGCCAGCAGCCCTGGGACTTTCTCTGGAAACACCATATATTTT
CASSPGTFSGNTIYF
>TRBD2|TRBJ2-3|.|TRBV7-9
TGTGCCAGCAGCCGTCCCAGCGGGGGCACAGATACGCAGTATTTT
CASSRPSGGTDTQYF
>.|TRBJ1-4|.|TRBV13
TGTGCCAGCAACGGGGGACTAAATGAAAAACTGTTTTTT
CASNGGLNEKLFF
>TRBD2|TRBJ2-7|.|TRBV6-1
TGTGCCAGCGATCCCGGGGGGTACGAGCAGTACTTC
CASDPGGYEQYF
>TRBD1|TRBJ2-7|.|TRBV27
TGTGCCAGCAGTACCGGGACAGGGCTGGGGGAGCAGTACTTC
CASSTGTGLGEQYF